Listed below are T cell receptor beta chains from one sample, sequenced in a study of blood T cell repertoires in COVID-19. Repertoires were generated with immunoSEQ multiplex PCR, while TCRdb's copy carries only in-frame clones and drops some. This table holds about 340,000 clones, about 86% found once. The sequenced sample consisted of PBMCs or T cells enriched from blood (not recorded which). The receptors come from a woman aged 35 to 49 with acute COVID-19. Each CDR3 is given with its conserved first and last residue. D genes are given only for firm matches. The listing skips clone size in some rows; elsewhere it reads once, few, many or a size class.

NA,TRBV12-3/TRBV12-4,TRBJ2-7,TRBD2,TGTGCCAGCAGAGCGGGAGAGGGGTACGAGCAGTACTTC,CASRAGEGYEQYF
NA,TRBV9,TRBJ1-5,TRBD1,TGTGCCAGCAGCGGGACAGGGGGCGGTCAGCCCCAGCATTTT,CASSGTGGGQPQHF
NA,TRBV7-2,TRBJ2-5,TRBD2,TGTGCCAGCAGCTTAGCGCTAGCGGGAGGGTGGGAGACCCAGTACTTC,CASSLALAGGWETQYF
NA,TRBV3-1/TRBV3-2,TRBJ1-5,NA,TGTGCCAGCAGCCATCACGCGGATAGCAATCAGCCCCAGCATTTT,CASSHHADSNQPQHF
NA,TRBV28,TRBJ2-1,TRBD2,TGTGCCAGCAGCACTAGCGGCTACTACAATGAGCAGTTCTTC,CASSTSGYYNEQFF
NA,TRBV14,TRBJ1-2,TRBD1,TGTGCCAGCAGCCAAGCGGGACAGGGGAATAACTATGGCTACACCTTC,CASSQAGQGNNYGYTF
NA,TRBV28,TRBJ2-3,TRBD2,TGTGCCAGCAGTCGACTAGCGGAGGTCGAAGATACGCAGTATTTT,CASSRLAEVEDTQYF
NA,TRBV19,TRBJ1-5,NA,TGTGCCAGTAGTATAGTGGGGGGTGGGGCGCGGATTCAGCCCCAGCATTTT,CASSIVGGGARIQPQHF
NA,TRBV19,TRBJ1-1,TRBD1,TGTGCCAGTAGTATGAGGGGACAGGGGGCCTCTGAAGCTTTCTTT,CASSMRGQGASEAFF
NA,TRBV28,TRBJ1-5,NA,TGTGCCAGCACCCACAGTAGCAATCAGCCCCAGCATTTT,CASTHSSNQPQHF
NA,TRBV27,TRBJ2-2,NA,TGTGCCAGCTCCCCTTTGGTAGTATACACCGGGGAGCTGTTTTTT,CASSPLVVYTGELFF
NA,TRBV18,TRBJ2-1,NA,TGTGCCAGCTCACCACAGCGGGATGAGCAGTTCTTC,CASSPQRDEQFF
NA,TRBV7-8,TRBJ1-2,NA,TGTGCCAGCAGCTTAGAACAGGGTCTAGTCTATGGCTACACCTTC,CASSLEQGLVYGYTF
NA,TRBV27,TRBJ2-2,NA,TGTGCCAGCAGTTCGTCTACGAGGAACACCGGGGAGCTGTTTTTT,CASSSSTRNTGELFF
NA,TRBV19,TRBJ1-5,NA,TGTGCCAGTAGCCCGGGACATCGCCAGCCCCAGCATTTT,CASSPGHRQPQHF
NA,TRBV2,TRBJ2-1,NA,TGTGCCAGCAGTCCGGGACTGACGCAGTTCTTC,CASSPGLTQFF
NA,TRBV4-1,TRBJ2-1,NA,TGCGCCAGCAGCCAAGACCGGACTCTCAATGAGCAGTTCTTC,CASSQDRTLNEQFF
NA,TRBV7-9,TRBJ1-1,NA,TGTGCCAGCAGCTTAGACGGGACTCCGGTTACTGAAGCTTTCTTT,CASSLDGTPVTEAFF
few,TRBV5-6,TRBJ1-3,TRBD1,TGTGCCAGCAGCTCCGGGACAGGGAGGGGAAACACCATATATTTT,CASSSGTGRGNTIYF
NA,TRBV5-6,TRBJ2-1,TRBD2,TGTGCCAGCACCCTGGGACTAGGGGGATACAATGAGCAGTTCTTC,CASTLGLGGYNEQFF